This T cell receptor (beta chain) was documented in a study of T cell responses to AZD1222 COVID-19 vaccine. Clones were sequenced by immunoSEQ multiplex PCR, and TCRdb holds only the in-frame ones, with some missing. The table lists 100,000 or so clones, about nine tenths of them singletons. The V end was cut by 0 bases, the J end by 2 bases, with 8 bases between. Germline V gives CDR1 SGDLS, CDR2 YYNGEE. The CDR3 has 15 residues. The material was peripheral blood, obtained on day 0 of AZD1222 vaccination. The clonotype originates from an adult in good health. The chain links TRBV9 to TRBJ2-2; the D call may be TRBD1 or TRBD2 (5 bases each). The chain's CDR3 is CASSVDGANTGELFF. The CDR3 DNA reads as TGTGCCAGCAGCGTAGACGGGGCTAACACCGGGGAGCTGTTTTTT.